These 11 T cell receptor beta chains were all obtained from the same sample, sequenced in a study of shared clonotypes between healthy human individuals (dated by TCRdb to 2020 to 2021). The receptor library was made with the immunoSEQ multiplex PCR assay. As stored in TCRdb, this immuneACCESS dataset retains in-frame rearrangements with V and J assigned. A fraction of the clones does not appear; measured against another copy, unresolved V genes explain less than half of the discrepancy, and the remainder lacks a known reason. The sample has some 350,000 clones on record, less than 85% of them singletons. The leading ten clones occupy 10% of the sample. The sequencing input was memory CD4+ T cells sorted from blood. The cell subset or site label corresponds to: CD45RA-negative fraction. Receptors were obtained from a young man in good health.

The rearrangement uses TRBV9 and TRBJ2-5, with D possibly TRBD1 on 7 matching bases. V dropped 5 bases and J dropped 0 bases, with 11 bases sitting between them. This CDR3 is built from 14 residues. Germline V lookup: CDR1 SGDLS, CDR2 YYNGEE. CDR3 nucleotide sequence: TGTGCCAGCAGTGCGGGACAGAACCAAGAGACCCAGTACTTC. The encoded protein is CASSAGQNQETQYF.

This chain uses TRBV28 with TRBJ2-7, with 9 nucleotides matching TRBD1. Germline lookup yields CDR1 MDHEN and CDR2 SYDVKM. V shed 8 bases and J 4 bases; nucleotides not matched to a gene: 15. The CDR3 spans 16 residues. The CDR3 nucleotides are TGTGCCAGCTCCCCCGGGGGAGGGACAGGGTTATACGAGCAGTACTTC. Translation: CASSPGGGTGLYEQYF.

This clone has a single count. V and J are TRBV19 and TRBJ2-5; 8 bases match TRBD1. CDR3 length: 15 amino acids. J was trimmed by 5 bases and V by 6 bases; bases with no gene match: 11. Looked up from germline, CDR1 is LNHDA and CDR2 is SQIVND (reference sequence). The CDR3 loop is CASRSLTGVLETQYF. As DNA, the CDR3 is TGTGCCAGTAGATCCTTGACAGGGGTTTTGGAGACCCAGTACTTC.

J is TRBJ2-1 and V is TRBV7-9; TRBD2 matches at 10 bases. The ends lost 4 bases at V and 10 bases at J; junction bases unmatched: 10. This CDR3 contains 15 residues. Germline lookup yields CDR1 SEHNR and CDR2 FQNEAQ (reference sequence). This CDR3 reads CASSSRLAGVQEQFF. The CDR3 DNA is TGTGCCAGCAGCTCCCGGCTAGCGGGAGTTCAGGAGCAGTTCTTC.

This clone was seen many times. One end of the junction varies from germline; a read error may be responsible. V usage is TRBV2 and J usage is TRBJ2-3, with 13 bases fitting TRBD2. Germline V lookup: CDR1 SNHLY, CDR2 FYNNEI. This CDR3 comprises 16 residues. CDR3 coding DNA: TGTGCCAGCACTGAACAGGGACTAGCGGGAACAGATACGCAGTATTTT. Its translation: CASTEQGLAGTDTQYF.

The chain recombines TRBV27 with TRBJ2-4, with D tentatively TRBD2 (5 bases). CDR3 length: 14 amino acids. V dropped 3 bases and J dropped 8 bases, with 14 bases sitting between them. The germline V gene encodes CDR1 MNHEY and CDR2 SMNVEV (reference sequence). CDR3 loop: CASSFEGVKDIQYF. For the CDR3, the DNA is TGTGCCAGCAGTTTCGAGGGAGTTAAGGACATTCAGTACTTC.

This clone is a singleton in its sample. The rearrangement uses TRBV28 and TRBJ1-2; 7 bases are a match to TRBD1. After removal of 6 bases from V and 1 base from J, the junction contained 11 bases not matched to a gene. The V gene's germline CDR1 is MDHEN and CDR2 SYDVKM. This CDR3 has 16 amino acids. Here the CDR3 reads CASSRGQEPRNYGYTF. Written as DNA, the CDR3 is TGTGCCAGCAGCCGCGGACAGGAGCCTCGTAACTATGGCTACACCTTC.

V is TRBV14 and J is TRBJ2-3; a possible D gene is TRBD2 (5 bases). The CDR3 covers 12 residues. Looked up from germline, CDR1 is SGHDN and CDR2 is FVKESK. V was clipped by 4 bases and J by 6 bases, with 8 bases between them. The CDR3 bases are TGTGCCAGCAGCCTGAAGCGGGATACGCAGTATTTT. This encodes CASSLKRDTQYF.

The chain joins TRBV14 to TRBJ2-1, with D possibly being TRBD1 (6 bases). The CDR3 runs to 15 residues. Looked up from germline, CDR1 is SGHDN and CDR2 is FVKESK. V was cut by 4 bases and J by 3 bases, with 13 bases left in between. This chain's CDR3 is CASSPRTASYNEQFF. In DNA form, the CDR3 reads TGTGCCAGCAGCCCACGGACAGCCAGCTACAATGAGCAGTTCTTC.

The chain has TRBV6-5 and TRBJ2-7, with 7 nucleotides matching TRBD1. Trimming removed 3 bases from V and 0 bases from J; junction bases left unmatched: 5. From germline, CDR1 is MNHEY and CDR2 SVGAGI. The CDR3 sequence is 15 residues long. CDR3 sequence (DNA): TGTGCCAGCAGTTATGGATGGGACAGCTCCTACGAGCAGTACTTC. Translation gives CASSYGWDSSYEQYF.

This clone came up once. The DNA for the CDR3 is TGTGCCCCCAGGGCGGGAGTTTCTCATGAGCAGTTCTTC. Translated: CAPRAGVSHEQFF. V is TRBV10-3 and J is TRBJ2-1; 7 nucleotides agree with TRBD2. The length of the CDR3 is 13 residues. J gave up 8 bases and V 11 bases, and 12 bases lay outside the gene matches. Germline values: CDR1 ENHRY, CDR2 SYGVKD.